This T cell receptor (beta chain) is from a study of identical twins. Germline lookup yields CDR1 DFQATT and CDR2 SNEGSKA (reference sequence). The V segment lost 3 bases and the J segment 5 bases; nucleotides outside the gene matches: 6. The CDR3 loop spans 15 amino acids. This clonotype showed up many times. MiXCR, applied by TCRdb to the 5' RACE reads, yields one record per CDR3 protein. The sample holds around 220,000 distinct CDR3 sequences, roughly 10% seen once. The chain carries TRBV20-1 and TRBJ2-5, with TRBD2 matching 13 bases. The sample taken for sequencing was memory T cells sorted from blood. The origin of this receptor is a man aged 50 to 60 in good health. CDR3 nucleotide sequence: TGCAGTGCTAGCGGGACTAGCGGGATGGCGGAGACCCAGTACTTC. It codes for CSASGTSGMAETQYF.